This is a list of T cell receptor beta chains from one sample in a study of OX40 agonist ivuxolimab in advanced cancers. Sequencing was performed with immunoSEQ multiplex PCR; in TCRdb, only in-frame clones are kept and a portion is missing. The table has approximately 77,000 clones, 84% seen once. Sample: CD4+ or CD8+ T cells sorted from blood, taken in a trial of the OX40 agonist ivuxolimab. All receptors come from an adult with an advanced solid tumor such as melanoma, head and neck, liver or kidney cancer. The CDR3 runs from the conserved cysteine through the conserved F or W. A D gene is named only where the DNA matches it firmly. Only some rows state a clone size, as once, few, many or a class for expanded clones.

J gene: TRBJ1-2; V gene: TRBV7-2; D gene: -; clone size: -; CDR3 protein: CASSLGGGGLRGYTF; CDR3 DNA: TGTGCCAGCAGCTTAGGCGGGGGGGGATTACGTGGCTACACCTTC
J gene: TRBJ2-5; V gene: TRBV11-2; D gene: -; clone size: -; CDR3 protein: CASSLGRERTQYF; CDR3 DNA: TGTGCCAGCAGCTTAGGTCGGGAGCGGACCCAGTACTTC
J gene: TRBJ2-3; V gene: TRBV4-3; D gene: -; clone size: -; CDR3 protein: CASSPRQTPDTQYF; CDR3 DNA: TGCGCCAGCAGCCCTCGACAGACGCCAGATACGCAGTATTTT
J gene: TRBJ2-5; V gene: TRBV28; D gene: TRBD2; clone size: -; CDR3 protein: CASSSGSLETQYF; CDR3 DNA: TGTGCCAGTTCTAGCGGGAGTCTAGAGACCCAGTACTTC
J gene: TRBJ2-5; V gene: TRBV6-1; D gene: TRBD2; clone size: -; CDR3 protein: CASSPQWAGDQGANF; CDR3 DNA: TGTGCCAGCAGTCCCCAATGGGCGGGGGACCAGGGTGCGAACTTC
J gene: TRBJ2-2; V gene: TRBV7-6; D gene: TRBD2; clone size: -; CDR3 protein: CASSLEPSGNTGELFF; CDR3 DNA: TGTGCCAGCAGCTTAGAGCCTAGCGGAAACACCGGGGAGCTGTTTTTT
J gene: TRBJ2-7; V gene: TRBV30; D gene: TRBD2; clone size: -; CDR3 protein: CAWRASGWTYEQYF; CDR3 DNA: TGTGCCTGGAGGGCTAGCGGGTGGACCTACGAGCAGTACTTC
J gene: TRBJ2-1; V gene: TRBV21-1; D gene: -; clone size: -; CDR3 protein: CASTPKRRPYNEQFF; CDR3 DNA: TGTGCCAGCACCCCTAAGCGTAGGCCTTACAATGAGCAGTTCTTC
J gene: TRBJ1-4; V gene: TRBV6-5; D gene: -; clone size: once; CDR3 protein: CASSRERLNEKLFF; CDR3 DNA: TGTGCCAGCAGCCGAGAGCGGCTAAATGAAAAACTGTTTTTT
J gene: TRBJ2-7; V gene: TRBV5-1; D gene: TRBD1; clone size: -; CDR3 protein: CASSKGQYEQYF; CDR3 DNA: TGCGCCAGCAGCAAGGGACAGTACGAGCAGTACTTC
J gene: TRBJ2-5; V gene: TRBV28; D gene: -; clone size: -; CDR3 protein: CATSSLQVQETQYF; CDR3 DNA: TGTGCCACCAGCAGTTTACAGGTACAAGAGACCCAGTACTTC
J gene: TRBJ2-7; V gene: TRBV9; D gene: -; clone size: -; CDR3 protein: CASSVGPTGGPYEQYF; CDR3 DNA: TGTGCCAGCAGCGTAGGTCCGACAGGAGGCCCCTACGAGCAGTACTTC
J gene: TRBJ1-4; V gene: TRBV28; D gene: -; clone size: -; CDR3 protein: CASSPYGQGGEKLFF; CDR3 DNA: TGTGCCAGCAGTCCCTACGGGCAGGGTGGTGAAAAACTGTTTTTT
J gene: TRBJ1-2; V gene: TRBV6-5; D gene: TRBD1; clone size: -; CDR3 protein: CASSYIRTGGGYGYTF; CDR3 DNA: TGTGCCAGCAGTTACATCAGGACAGGGGGTGGCTATGGCTACACCTTC